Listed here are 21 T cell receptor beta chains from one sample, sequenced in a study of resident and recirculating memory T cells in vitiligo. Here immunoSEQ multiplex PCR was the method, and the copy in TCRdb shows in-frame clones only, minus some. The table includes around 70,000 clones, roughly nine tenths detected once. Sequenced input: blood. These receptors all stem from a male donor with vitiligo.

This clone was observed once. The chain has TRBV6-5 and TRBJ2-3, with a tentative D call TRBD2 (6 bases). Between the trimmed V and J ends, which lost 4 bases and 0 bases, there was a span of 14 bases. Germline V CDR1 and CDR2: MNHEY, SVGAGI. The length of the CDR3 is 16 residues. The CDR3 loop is CASSFSGSPSTDTQYF. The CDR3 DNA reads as TGTGCCAGCAGTTTTTCCGGGAGTCCTAGCACAGATACGCAGTATTTT.

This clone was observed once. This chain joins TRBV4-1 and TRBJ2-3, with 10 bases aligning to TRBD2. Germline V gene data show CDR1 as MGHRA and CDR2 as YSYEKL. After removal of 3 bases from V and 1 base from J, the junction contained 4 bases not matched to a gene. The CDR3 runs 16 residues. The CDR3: CASSHTGTSGTDTQYF. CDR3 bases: TGCGCCAGCAGCCACACCGGGACTAGCGGCACAGATACGCAGTATTTT.

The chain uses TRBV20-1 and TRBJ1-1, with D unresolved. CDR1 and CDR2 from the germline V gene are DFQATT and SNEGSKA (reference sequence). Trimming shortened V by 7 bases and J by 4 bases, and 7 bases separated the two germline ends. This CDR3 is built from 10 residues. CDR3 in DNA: TGCAGTGTCCCCCGCACTGAAGCTTTCTTT. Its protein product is CSVPRTEAFF.

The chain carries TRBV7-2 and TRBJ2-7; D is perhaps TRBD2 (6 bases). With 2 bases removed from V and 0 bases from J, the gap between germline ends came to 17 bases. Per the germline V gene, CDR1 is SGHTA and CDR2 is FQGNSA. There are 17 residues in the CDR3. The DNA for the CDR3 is TGTGCCAGCAGCTTACTCTTGGCGGGGCCTCGCTCCTACGAGCAGTACTTC. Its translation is CASSLLLAGPRSYEQYF.

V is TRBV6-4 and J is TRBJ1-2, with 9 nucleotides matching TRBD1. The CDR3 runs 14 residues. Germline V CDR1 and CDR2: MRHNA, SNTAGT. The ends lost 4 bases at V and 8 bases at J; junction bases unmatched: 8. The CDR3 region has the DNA TGTGCCAGCAGTGCCGGACAGGGGAATCGCGGCTACACCTTC. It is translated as CASSAGQGNRGYTF.

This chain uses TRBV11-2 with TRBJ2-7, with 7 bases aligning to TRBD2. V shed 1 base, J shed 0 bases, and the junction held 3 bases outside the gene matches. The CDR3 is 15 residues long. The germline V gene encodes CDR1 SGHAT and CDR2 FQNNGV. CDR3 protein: CASSLASGPSYEQYF. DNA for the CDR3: TGTGCCAGCAGCTTAGCTAGCGGCCCCTCCTACGAGCAGTACTTC. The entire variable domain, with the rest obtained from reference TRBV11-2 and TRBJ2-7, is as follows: EAGVAQSPRYKIIEKRQSVAFWCNPISGHATLYWYQQILGQGPKLLIQFQNNGVVDDSQLPKDRFSAERLKGVDSTLKIQPAKLEDSAVYLCASSLASGPSYEQYFGPGTRLTVT.

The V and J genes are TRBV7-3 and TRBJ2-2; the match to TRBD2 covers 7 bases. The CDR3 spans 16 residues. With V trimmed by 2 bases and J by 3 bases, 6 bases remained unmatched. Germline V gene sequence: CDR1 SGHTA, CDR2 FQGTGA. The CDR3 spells CASSLYGGGDTGELFF. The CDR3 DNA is TGTGCCAGCAGCTTATACGGCGGGGGTGACACCGGGGAGCTGTTTTTT.

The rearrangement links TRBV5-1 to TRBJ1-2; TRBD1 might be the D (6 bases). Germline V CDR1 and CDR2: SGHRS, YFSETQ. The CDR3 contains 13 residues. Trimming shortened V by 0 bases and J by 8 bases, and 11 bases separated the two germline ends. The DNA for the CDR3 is TGCGCCAGCAGCTTGGGGGACAAGGGAGGCTACACCTTC. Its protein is CASSLGDKGGYTF.

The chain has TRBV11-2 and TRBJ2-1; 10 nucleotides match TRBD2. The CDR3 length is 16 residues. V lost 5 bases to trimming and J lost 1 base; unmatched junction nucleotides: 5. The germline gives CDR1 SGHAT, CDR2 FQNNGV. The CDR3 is CASSRTSGSSYNEQFF. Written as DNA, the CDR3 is TGTGCCAGCAGCAGGACTAGCGGATCATCCTACAATGAGCAGTTCTTC.

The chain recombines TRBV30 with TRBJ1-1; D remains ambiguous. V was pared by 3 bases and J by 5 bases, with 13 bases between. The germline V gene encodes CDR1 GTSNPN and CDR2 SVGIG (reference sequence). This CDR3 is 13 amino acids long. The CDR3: CAWSPRVQTEAFF. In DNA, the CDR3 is TGTGCCTGGAGCCCACGGGTCCAAACTGAAGCTTTCTTT.

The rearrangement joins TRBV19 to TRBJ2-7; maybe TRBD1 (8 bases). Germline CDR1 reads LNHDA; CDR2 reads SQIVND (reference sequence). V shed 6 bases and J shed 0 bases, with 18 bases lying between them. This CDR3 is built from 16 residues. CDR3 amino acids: CASSLKQGGSSYEQYF. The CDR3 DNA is TGTGCCAGTAGCTTAAAACAGGGGGGGAGCTCCTACGAGCAGTACTTC.

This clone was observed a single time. CDR3 coding DNA: TGTGCCAGCAGTGGGGCGACCACCTACGAGCAGTACTTC. Translated: CASSGATTYEQYF. The chain uses TRBV28 and TRBJ2-7, with a tentative D call TRBD1 (5 bases). The germline CDR1 and CDR2 sequences are MDHEN and SYDVKM. Trimming pared 5 bases from V and 2 bases from J, leaving 10 bases between. This CDR3 region has 13 residues.

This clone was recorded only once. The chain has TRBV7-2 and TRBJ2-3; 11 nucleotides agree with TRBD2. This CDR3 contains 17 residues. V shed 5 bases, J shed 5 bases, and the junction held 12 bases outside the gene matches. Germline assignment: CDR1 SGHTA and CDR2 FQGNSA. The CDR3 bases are TGTGCCAGCAGCCCTCTAGCGGGGGGCTTTCGGGAAGATACGCAGTATTTT. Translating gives CASSPLAGGFREDTQYF.

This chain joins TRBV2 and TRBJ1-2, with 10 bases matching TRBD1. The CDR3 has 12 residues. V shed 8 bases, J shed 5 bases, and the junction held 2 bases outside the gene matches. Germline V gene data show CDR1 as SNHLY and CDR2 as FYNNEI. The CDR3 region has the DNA TGTGCCAGCTTGGGACAGGGGTATGGCTACACCTTC. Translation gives CASLGQGYGYTF.

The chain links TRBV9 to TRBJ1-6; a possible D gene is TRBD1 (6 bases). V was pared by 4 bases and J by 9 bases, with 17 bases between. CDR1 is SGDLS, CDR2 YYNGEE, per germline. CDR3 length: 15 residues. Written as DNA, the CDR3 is TGTGCCAGCAGCCCAGGGCACAGGGATGGTTCACCCCTCCACTTT. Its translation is CASSPGHRDGSPLHF.

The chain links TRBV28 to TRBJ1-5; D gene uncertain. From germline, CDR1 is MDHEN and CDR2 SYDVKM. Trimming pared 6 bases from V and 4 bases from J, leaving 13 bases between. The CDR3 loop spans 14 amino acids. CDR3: CASSHPTGNQPQHF. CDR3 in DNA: TGTGCCAGCAGCCACCCGACGGGGAATCAGCCCCAGCATTTT.

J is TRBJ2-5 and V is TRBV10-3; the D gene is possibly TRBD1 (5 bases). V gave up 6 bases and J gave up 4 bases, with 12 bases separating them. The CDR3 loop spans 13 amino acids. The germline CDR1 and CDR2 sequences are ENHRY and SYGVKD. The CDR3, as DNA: TGTGCCATCAGCGAGCTAGGGGTAGAGACCCAGTACTTC. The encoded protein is CAISELGVETQYF.

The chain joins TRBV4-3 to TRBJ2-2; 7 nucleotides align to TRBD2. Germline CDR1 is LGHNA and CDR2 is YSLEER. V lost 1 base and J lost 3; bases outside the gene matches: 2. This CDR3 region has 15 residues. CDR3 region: CASSQAGGDTGELFF. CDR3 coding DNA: TGCGCCAGCAGCCAAGCTGGGGGGGACACCGGGGAGCTGTTTTTT.

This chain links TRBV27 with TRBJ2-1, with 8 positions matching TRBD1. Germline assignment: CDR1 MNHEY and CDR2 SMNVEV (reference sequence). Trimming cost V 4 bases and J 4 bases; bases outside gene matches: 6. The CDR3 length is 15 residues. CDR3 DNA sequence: TGTGCCAGCAGTTCCCCTGGACAGGGTTACAATGAGCAGTTCTTC. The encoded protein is CASSSPGQGYNEQFF.

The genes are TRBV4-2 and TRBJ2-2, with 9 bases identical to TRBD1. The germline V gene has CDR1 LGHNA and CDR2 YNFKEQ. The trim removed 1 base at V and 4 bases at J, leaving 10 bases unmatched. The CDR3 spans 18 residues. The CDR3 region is CASSQGSLGQGSTGELFF. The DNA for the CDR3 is TGTGCCAGCAGCCAAGGGAGTCTAGGACAGGGGAGCACCGGGGAGCTGTTTTTT.

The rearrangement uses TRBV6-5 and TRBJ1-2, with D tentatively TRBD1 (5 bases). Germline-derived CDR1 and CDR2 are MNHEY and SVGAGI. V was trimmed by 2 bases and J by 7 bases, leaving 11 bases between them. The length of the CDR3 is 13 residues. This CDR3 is CASSYRGVAGYTF. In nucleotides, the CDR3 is TGTGCCAGCAGTTACCGGGGGGTGGCTGGCTACACCTTC.